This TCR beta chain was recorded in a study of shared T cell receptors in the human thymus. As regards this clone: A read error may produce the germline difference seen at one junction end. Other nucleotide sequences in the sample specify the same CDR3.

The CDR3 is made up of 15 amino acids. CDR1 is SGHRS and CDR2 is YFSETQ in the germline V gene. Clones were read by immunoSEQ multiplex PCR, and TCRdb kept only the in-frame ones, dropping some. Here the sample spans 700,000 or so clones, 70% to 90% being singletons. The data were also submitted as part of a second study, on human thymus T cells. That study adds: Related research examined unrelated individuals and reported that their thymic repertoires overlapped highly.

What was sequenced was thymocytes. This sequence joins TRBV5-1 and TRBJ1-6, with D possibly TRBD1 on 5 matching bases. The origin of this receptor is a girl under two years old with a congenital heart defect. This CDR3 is CASSPSRVGNSPLHF. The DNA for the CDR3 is TGCGCCAGCAGCCCATCCAGGGTGGGGAATTCACCCCTCCATTTT.